A selection of T cell receptor beta chains follows, all from one sample in a study of cytomegalovirus exposure and HLA in healthy donors. The data were produced by immunoSEQ multiplex PCR, yet TCRdb's version contains in-frame clones alone and is incomplete. Of 100,000 to 150,000 clones in the sample, about 80% were seen once. Sequencing was done on a sample of PBMCs. The origin of the receptors is a girl aged 2-10 years in good health and CMV-seronegative. CDR3s include the opening cysteine and the closing phenylalanine or tryptophan. Fields, in order: clone size, V gene, J gene, CDR3 protein. Size is stated for part of the rows, as once, few or many counts, or as a class when the clone is expanded.

clone_size: -
v_call: TRBV28
j_call: TRBJ1-4
cdr3_aa: CASSLSGFTNEKLFF

clone_size: -
v_call: TRBV5-1
j_call: TRBJ2-5
cdr3_aa: CASSLNGGRSRETQYF

clone_size: -
v_call: TRBV25-1
j_call: TRBJ2-7
cdr3_aa: CASRDIGTDHYEQYF

clone_size: -
v_call: TRBV15
j_call: TRBJ2-5
cdr3_aa: CATSLGPGLEETQYF

clone_size: -
v_call: TRBV4-1
j_call: TRBJ1-1
cdr3_aa: CASSPSLQGADTEAFF

clone_size: -
v_call: TRBV19
j_call: TRBJ1-5
cdr3_aa: CASSIGGQGGHFYQPQHF

clone_size: -
v_call: TRBV30
j_call: TRBJ1-5
cdr3_aa: CAWSNGLSNQPQHF

clone_size: -
v_call: TRBV4-1
j_call: TRBJ2-7
cdr3_aa: CASSQTGTGVLEQYF

clone_size: -
v_call: TRBV15
j_call: TRBJ2-1
cdr3_aa: CATSRVEPGSNEQFF

clone_size: once
v_call: TRBV28
j_call: TRBJ2-1
cdr3_aa: CASSDRTRLDEQFF

clone_size: few
v_call: TRBV5-5
j_call: TRBJ1-1
cdr3_aa: CASSRPGRELNTEAFF

clone_size: once
v_call: TRBV15
j_call: TRBJ2-7
cdr3_aa: CATRRDRGSGEQYF

clone_size: -
v_call: TRBV9
j_call: TRBJ1-4
cdr3_aa: CASSVGTTATNEKLFF

clone_size: once
v_call: TRBV15
j_call: TRBJ2-6
cdr3_aa: CATSRGEGHLGANVLTF

clone_size: -
v_call: TRBV5-1
j_call: TRBJ2-3
cdr3_aa: CASSLEAGIYTQYF

clone_size: -
v_call: TRBV4-3
j_call: TRBJ1-4
cdr3_aa: CASSQERGMANEKLFF

clone_size: -
v_call: TRBV5-1
j_call: TRBJ2-7
cdr3_aa: CASSLDGLAGPESSYEQYF

clone_size: few
v_call: TRBV2
j_call: TRBJ1-1
cdr3_aa: CASTDSDLQGAEAFF

clone_size: few
v_call: TRBV29-1
j_call: TRBJ2-1
cdr3_aa: CSVTSGDYNEQFF

clone_size: -
v_call: TRBV18
j_call: TRBJ2-7
cdr3_aa: CASSADRREQYF

clone_size: -
v_call: TRBV7-8
j_call: TRBJ2-1
cdr3_aa: CASSLSFGTYNEQFF

clone_size: -
v_call: TRBV7-7
j_call: TRBJ1-1
cdr3_aa: CASSLGTDTEAFF

clone_size: -
v_call: TRBV28
j_call: TRBJ2-7
cdr3_aa: CASSLPTSLPYEQYF

clone_size: -
v_call: TRBV19
j_call: TRBJ1-2
cdr3_aa: CASSTTRQGANYGYTF

clone_size: -
v_call: TRBV2
j_call: TRBJ1-2
cdr3_aa: CASSGTGHRYGYTF

clone_size: once
v_call: TRBV2
j_call: TRBJ1-5
cdr3_aa: CASSEVERGGDQPQHF

clone_size: -
v_call: TRBV9
j_call: TRBJ2-6
cdr3_aa: CASSADAQGGWSGANVLTF

clone_size: -
v_call: TRBV6-5
j_call: TRBJ2-3
cdr3_aa: CASRRSGSTDTQYF

clone_size: -
v_call: TRBV5-1
j_call: TRBJ1-1
cdr3_aa: CASSRKSRSGLGTEAFF

clone_size: -
v_call: TRBV9
j_call: TRBJ1-4
cdr3_aa: CASSPGGGQGANEKLFF

clone_size: -
v_call: TRBV7-6
j_call: TRBJ2-7
cdr3_aa: CASSLARGGTGAGEQYF

clone_size: -
v_call: TRBV19
j_call: TRBJ1-1
cdr3_aa: CASSIIARSTEAFF

clone_size: -
v_call: TRBV7-3
j_call: TRBJ1-1
cdr3_aa: CASSLNPGKLSEAFF

clone_size: -
v_call: TRBV27
j_call: TRBJ2-1
cdr3_aa: CASSPKGAGGHLYNEQFF

clone_size: -
v_call: TRBV29-1
j_call: TRBJ1-4
cdr3_aa: CSVEWSEKLFF

clone_size: -
v_call: TRBV7-3
j_call: TRBJ2-1
cdr3_aa: CASSSLAGGSNEQFF

clone_size: -
v_call: TRBV5-6
j_call: TRBJ2-5
cdr3_aa: CASSPRPDRQETQYF

clone_size: -
v_call: TRBV19
j_call: TRBJ2-5
cdr3_aa: CASSTNRGETQYF

clone_size: -
v_call: TRBV6-5
j_call: TRBJ2-3
cdr3_aa: CASSYSKRTDTQYF

clone_size: -
v_call: TRBV5-6
j_call: TRBJ1-1
cdr3_aa: CASSLGGSGTEAFF

clone_size: -
v_call: TRBV10-2
j_call: TRBJ1-1
cdr3_aa: CASSEGGGWLLNTEAFF

clone_size: -
v_call: TRBV30
j_call: TRBJ1-2
cdr3_aa: CAWSAGTGNGYTF

clone_size: once
v_call: TRBV19
j_call: TRBJ2-1
cdr3_aa: CASSLKREGLYEQFF

clone_size: -
v_call: TRBV4-2
j_call: TRBJ1-4
cdr3_aa: CASRTDRGQVGLGEKLFF

clone_size: few
v_call: TRBV6-1
j_call: TRBJ2-1
cdr3_aa: CASRSGTSGSNEQFF

clone_size: -
v_call: TRBV2
j_call: TRBJ2-1
cdr3_aa: CASSRRDRGFSNEQFF

clone_size: once
v_call: TRBV15
j_call: TRBJ2-1
cdr3_aa: CATSSMTGAGYNEQFF

clone_size: few
v_call: TRBV5-1
j_call: TRBJ2-7
cdr3_aa: CASSLVEIDEQYF

clone_size: once
v_call: TRBV6-5
j_call: TRBJ1-1
cdr3_aa: CASSSRTGTTEPFF

clone_size: -
v_call: TRBV12-5
j_call: TRBJ1-5
cdr3_aa: CASGLVELRHYSNQPQHF

clone_size: -
v_call: TRBV9
j_call: TRBJ1-1
cdr3_aa: CASSVGGLTEAFF

clone_size: -
v_call: TRBV18
j_call: TRBJ1-3
cdr3_aa: CASSPRGTGSSGNTIYF

clone_size: -
v_call: TRBV4-1
j_call: TRBJ2-1
cdr3_aa: CASSPMAGEQFF

clone_size: -
v_call: TRBV7-6
j_call: TRBJ1-4
cdr3_aa: CASSSRQGATNEKLFF

clone_size: -
v_call: TRBV19
j_call: TRBJ1-2
cdr3_aa: CASSIGQGGSKNYGYTF